Below are 13 T cell receptor beta chains sequenced from a single sample in a study of T cell repertoires in cytomegalovirus infection. TCRdb independently ran MiXCR on the reads; one entry per CDR3 protein. The sample shows fewer than 550,000 distinct CDR3 sequences, about a third of them seen only once. Source material: PBMCs. The receptors come from a human donor in good health (CMV status not recorded). Some clones in this sample may be carry-over from other donors' samples.

This clonotype has more than one count but fewer than ten. The chain employs TRBV24-1 and TRBJ1-2; 7 nucleotides align to TRBD1. Unmatched junction bases numbered 10, after V lost 4 bases and J lost 6 bases. Looked up from germline, CDR1 is KGHDR and CDR2 is SFDVKD. This CDR3 comprises 15 residues. This chain's CDR3 is CATSDATGYTDGYTF. The CDR3, as DNA: TGTGCCACCAGTGACGCGACAGGGTACACAGATGGCTACACCTTC.

The V call is TRBV28, the J call TRBJ1-6; D is undetermined. CDR1 and CDR2 from the germline V gene are MDHEN and SYDVKM. This CDR3 region has 15 residues. Between the trimmed V and J ends, which lost 2 bases and 9 bases, there was a span of 14 bases. The CDR3 bases are TGTGCCAGCAGTTTAAGAGGAGGGTCGAGTTCACCCCTCCACTTT. This encodes CASSLRGGSSSPLHF. The full variable domain, rest sourced from reference TRBV28 and TRBJ1-6, is DVKVTQSSRYLVKRTGEKVFLECVQDMDHENMFWYRQDPGLGLRLIYFSYDVKMKEKGDIPEGYSVSREKKERFSLILESASTNQTSMYLCASSLRGGSSSPLHFGNGTRLTVT.

The CDR3 nucleotides read TGTGCCAGCCGTTGGTTGGCCTCAGCGGGGTCACCCCTCCACTTT. This sequence encodes CASRWLASAGSPLHF. The V call is TRBV27, the J call TRBJ1-6; D ambiguous. Germline V CDR1 and CDR2: MNHEY, SMNVEV (reference sequence). Trimming removed 8 bases from V and 10 bases from J, with 21 bases in between. The CDR3 covers 15 residues.

This clonotype occurred many times. The chain employs TRBV6-1 and TRBJ1-1, with 7 bases fitting TRBD1. Germline V gene lookup returns CDR1 MNHNS and CDR2 SASEGT. The CDR3 extends over 15 amino acids. V was pared by 1 base and J by 4 bases, with 6 bases of the junction left unmatched. The CDR3 reads CASSEVTGTATEAFF. CDR3 bases: TGTGCCAGCAGTGAAGTGACAGGGACGGCCACTGAAGCTTTCTTT.

This clonotype was detected a few times. V gene TRBV6-1 combines with J gene TRBJ1-3; 7 bases agree with TRBD1. Germline CDR1 reads MNHNS; CDR2 reads SASEGT. Losses at the gene ends were 7 bases for V and 4 bases for J; bases not matched to a gene: 16. The CDR3 sequence is 17 residues long. The CDR3 sequence is CASTREGHGQVGNTIYF. The DNA of the CDR3 is TGTGCCAGCACCCGAGAAGGCCACGGACAGGTGGGAAACACCATATATTTT.

The V and J genes are TRBV7-9 and TRBJ2-7; D may correspond to TRBD1 or TRBD2 (5 bases each). The CDR3 length is 15 residues. Germline lookup yields CDR1 SEHNR and CDR2 FQNEAQ (reference sequence). Trimming stripped 5 bases from V and 3 bases from J, with 17 bases between. The CDR3 sequence is CASSHSRAGSYEQYF. For the CDR3, the DNA is TGTGCCAGCAGCCACTCCAGGGCAGGGAGCTACGAGCAGTACTTC.

This clonotype was seen more than once but under ten times. The chain recombines TRBV27 with TRBJ1-6, with TRBD1 identical over 9 bases. Germline CDR1 and CDR2: MNHEY and SMNVEV (reference sequence). The CDR3 is 14 amino acids. Trimming took 11 bases from V and 2 from J; bases not matched to a gene: 4. The CDR3 region has the DNA TGTGCCTCCGGGACAGGGACCTATAATTCACCCCTCCACTTT. The encoded protein is CASGTGTYNSPLHF.

This clonotype was counted between two and nine times. This chain joins TRBV12-3 or TRBV12-4 and TRBJ1-1; D may be TRBD1 (5 bases). The CDR3 covers 13 residues. Trimming stripped 5 bases from V and 7 bases from J, with 14 bases between. The CDR3 loop is CASSLRDTNEAFF. The CDR3 DNA is TGTGCCAGCAGTCTCAGGGATACTAATGAAGCTTTCTTT.

This clonotype was found a few times. The rearrangement uses TRBV4-2 and TRBJ1-6; the D gene is possibly TRBD1 (5 bases). Germline V gene data show CDR1 as LGHNA and CDR2 as YNFKEQ. CDR3 length equals 15 residues. Deletions cut 1 base from V and 6 bases from J, with 10 bases between. For the CDR3, the DNA is TGTGCCAGCAGCCAAGGTGGCAGGGTTAATTCACCCCTCCACTTT. It yields the protein CASSQGGRVNSPLHF.

Worth noting for this clonotype: A read error may be the cause here, since a much bigger clone is one base away. In nucleotides, the CDR3 is TGTGCCAGCAGTAGGAGGGGGGGCTCCTACGAGCAGTACGTC. It encodes CASSRRGGSYEQYV. The rearrangement links TRBV12-3 or TRBV12-4 to TRBJ2-7; possible D gene TRBD2, 7 bases. The CDR3 is 14 residues long. V was clipped by 5 bases and J by 0 bases, with 11 bases between them.

The chain employs TRBV6-1 and TRBJ2-3; D possibly corresponds to TRBD1 (6 bases). Germline V CDR1 and CDR2: MNHNS, SASEGT. CDR3 size: 15 residues. Trimming left V 1 base short and J 0 bases short, with 8 bases between. Written as DNA, the CDR3 is TGTGCCAGCAGTGAAGGGACAGCTAGCACAGATACGCAGTATTTT. Translating it yields CASSEGTASTDTQYF.

This clonotype was counted ten times or more. The chain combines TRBV20-1 with TRBJ2-3, with a tentative D call TRBD2 (5 bases). CDR3 length: 12 residues. CDR1 is DFQATT and CDR2 is SNEGSKA in the germline V gene (reference sequence). Deletions cut 3 bases from V and 4 bases from J, with 8 bases between. In DNA, the CDR3 is TGCAGTGCTAGGCGGGCGGCAGATACGCAGTATTTT. This gives the protein CSARRAADTQYF.

The table lists this clonotype with a few counts. This chain joins TRBV19 and TRBJ2-3, with D unresolved. Germline V CDR1 and CDR2: LNHDA, SQIVND (reference sequence). The CDR3 is 15 residues long. Trimming cost V 7 bases and J 0 bases, with 14 bases left between them. The CDR3 coding sequence is TGTGCCAGTACCTCCAGGCCGAGTAGCACAGATACGCAGTATTTT. Its translation is CASTSRPSSTDTQYF.